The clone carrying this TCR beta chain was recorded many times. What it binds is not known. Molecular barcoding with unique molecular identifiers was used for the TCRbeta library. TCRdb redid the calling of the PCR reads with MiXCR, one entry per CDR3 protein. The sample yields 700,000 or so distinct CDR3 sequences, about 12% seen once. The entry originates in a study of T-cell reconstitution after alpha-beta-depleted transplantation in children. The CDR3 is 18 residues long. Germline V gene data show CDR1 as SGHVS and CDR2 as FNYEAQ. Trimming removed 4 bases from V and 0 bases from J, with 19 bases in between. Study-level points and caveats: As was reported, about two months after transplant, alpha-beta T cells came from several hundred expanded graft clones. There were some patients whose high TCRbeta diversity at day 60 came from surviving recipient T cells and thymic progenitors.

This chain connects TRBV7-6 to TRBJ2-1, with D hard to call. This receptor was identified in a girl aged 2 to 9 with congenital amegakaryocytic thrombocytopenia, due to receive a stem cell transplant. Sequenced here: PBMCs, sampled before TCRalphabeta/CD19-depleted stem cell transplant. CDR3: CASSSIDSWTVSYNEQFF. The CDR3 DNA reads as TGTGCCAGCAGCTCCATTGATTCGTGGACGGTCTCCTACAATGAGCAGTTCTTC.